This T cell receptor (beta chain) was sequenced during a study of OX40 agonist ivuxolimab in advanced cancers. TCRdb's copy holds only in-frame clones and misses some; the assay was immunoSEQ multiplex PCR. In the table there are approximately 58,000 clones, approximately 84% of which are singletons. This CDR3 spans 13 amino acids. V was cut by 6 bases and J by 3 bases, with 11 bases left in between. Germline values: CDR1 ENHRY, CDR2 SYGVKD. Sequencing was performed on CD4+ or CD8+ T cells sorted from blood, taken in a trial of the OX40 agonist ivuxolimab. The receptor's source is an adult with an advanced solid tumor such as melanoma, head and neck, liver or kidney cancer. The chain links TRBV10-3 to TRBJ2-5; D is perhaps TRBD1 or TRBD2 (5 bases each). The CDR3 loop is CAIRSGAEETQYF. CDR3 DNA sequence: TGTGCCATCAGATCCGGGGCCGAAGAGACCCAGTACTTC.